These 8 T cell receptor beta chains were all obtained from the same sample, sequenced in a study of shared clonotypes between healthy human individuals. Only in-frame clones appear in the TCRdb table, and some are missing; sequencing was by immunoSEQ multiplex PCR. The sample has roughly 490,000 clones; roughly 85% are singletons. Sample: PBMCs. The origin of the receptors is a woman between 35 and 50 years old in good health. Some clones in this sample may be carry-over from other donors' samples.

To note about this clone: This CDR3 is also generated by other DNA sequences in the sample. V and J are TRBV5-4 and TRBJ1-4, with 10 bases identical to TRBD1. The J segment lost 3 bases and the V segment lost 4 bases, leaving 6 bases of the junction unmatched. This CDR3 has 16 amino acids. The germline CDR1 and CDR2 sequences are SGHNT and YYREEE (reference sequence). The CDR3 nucleotides read TGTGCCAGCAGCCTCAGACAGGGGGCTGCTAATGAAAAACTGTTTTTT. It yields the protein CASSLRQGAANEKLFF.

This clone appeared a single time. The J gene is TRBJ2-5, the V gene TRBV7-8; 7 bases line up with TRBD1. This CDR3 is built from 13 residues. The J segment lost 5 bases and the V segment lost 2 bases, leaving 2 bases of the junction unmatched. The V gene's germline CDR1 is SGHVS and CDR2 FQNEAQ. The CDR3 region is CASSLSDRETQYF. The CDR3 DNA follows: TGTGCCAGCAGCTTATCGGACAGGGAGACCCAGTACTTC.

The rearrangement joins TRBV11-2 to TRBJ2-5; D is unclear. The V end lost 3 bases, the J end lost 1 base, and 9 bases lay between the germline ends. Germline CDR1 SGHAT, CDR2 FQNNGV. CDR3 length: 14 amino acids. In DNA, the CDR3 is TGTGCCAGCAGCTTGTGGCGAGGCCAAGAGACCCAGTACTTC. Encoded protein: CASSLWRGQETQYF.

A word on this clone: The same CDR3 arises from other DNA sequences in this sample as well. DNA of the CDR3: TGCGCCAGCAGCCCCCCAGGTTCCTACGAGCAGTACTTC. Translating gives CASSPPGSYEQYF. This chain joins TRBV5-1 and TRBJ2-7; D is uncertain. The V end lost 4 bases, the J end lost 1 base, and 9 bases lay between the germline ends. Germline-derived CDR1 and CDR2 are SGHRS and YFSETQ. The CDR3 covers 13 residues.

V is TRBV4-1 and J is TRBJ1-2; D is perhaps TRBD1 (5 bases). Trimming stripped 4 bases from V and 5 bases from J, with 17 bases between. The CDR3 runs 15 residues. CDR1 MGHRA and CDR2 YSYEKL come from the germline V gene. This CDR3 is CASSLGNGARYGYTF. For the CDR3, the DNA is TGCGCCAGCAGCCTCGGGAACGGGGCGAGGTATGGCTACACCTTC.

The rearrangement joins TRBV27 to TRBJ2-6; no definite D call. The germline CDR1 and CDR2 sequences are MNHEY and SMNVEV (reference sequence). This CDR3 is 15 amino acids long. The V end was cut by 3 bases, the J end by 4 bases, with 10 bases between. As DNA, the CDR3 is TGTGCCAGCAGTTTGACCTGGCCCGGGGCCAACGTCCTGACTTTC. This translates into CASSLTWPGANVLTF.

The J gene is TRBJ1-2, the V gene TRBV6-1, with a possible D match to TRBD1 (6 bases). The V end lost 4 bases, the J end lost 8 bases, and 11 bases lay between the germline ends. Looked up from germline, CDR1 is MNHNS and CDR2 is SASEGT. The CDR3 spans 12 residues. The CDR3 reads CASSVGGRGYTF. DNA for the CDR3: TGTGCCAGCAGTGTGGGGGGGCGCGGCTACACCTTC.

In the case of this clone: Compared with germline, one end of the junction differs, possibly owing to a read error. The rearrangement uses TRBV9 and TRBJ2-7; D remains unclear. Germline V gene lookup returns CDR1 SGDLS and CDR2 YYNGEE. The CDR3 runs to 14 residues. The CDR3 DNA sequence: TGTGCCAGCAGCGTAGGCAGTGAGTCCTCCGAGCAGTACTTC. Protein sequence: CASSVGSESSEQYF.